This T cell receptor (beta chain) is from a study of Graves' ophthalmopathy and Graves' hyperthyroidism. Background on the study: Hyperthyroidism was classified as stable if no ophthalmopathy occurred within 18 months of follow-up.

Findings and caveats of the study: Blood also held most thyroid clonotypes expanded above 0.001 frequency.

From RNA, the CDR3 regions of TCR beta chains were amplified and sequenced. Second-round multiplex PCR came after a first-round RT-PCR that employed HTBI primers. MiXCR, run by TCRdb on the multiplex PCR reads, gives a single entry per CDR3 protein. The profile covers approximately 1.2 million distinct CDR3 sequences, with 35% to 40% appearing a single time and 8.5% to 14% taken by the ten largest. Regarding this clonotype: The antigen is undetermined.

This clonotype was obtained from an adult man with Graves' hyperthyroidism. Sequenced: peripheral blood or thyroid tissue (not recorded which).

CDR3: CASSQVGQTRSYEQYF. The CDR3 bases are TGTGCCAGCAGCCAAGTCGGACAGACCAGATCCTACGAGCAGTACTTC. J is TRBJ2-7 and V is TRBV9; TRBD1 might be the D (6 bases). V was trimmed by 4 bases and J by 1 base, leaving 18 bases between them. CDR1 and CDR2 (germline): SGDLS, YYNGEE. The CDR3 has 16 amino acids. Filled out from reference TRBV9 and TRBJ2-7, the complete variable domain reads DSGVTQTPKHLITATGQRVTLRCSPRSGDLSVYWYQQSLDQGLQFLIQYYNGEERAKGNILERFSAQQFPDLHSELNLSSLELGDSALYFCASSQVGQTRSYEQYFGPGTRLTVT.